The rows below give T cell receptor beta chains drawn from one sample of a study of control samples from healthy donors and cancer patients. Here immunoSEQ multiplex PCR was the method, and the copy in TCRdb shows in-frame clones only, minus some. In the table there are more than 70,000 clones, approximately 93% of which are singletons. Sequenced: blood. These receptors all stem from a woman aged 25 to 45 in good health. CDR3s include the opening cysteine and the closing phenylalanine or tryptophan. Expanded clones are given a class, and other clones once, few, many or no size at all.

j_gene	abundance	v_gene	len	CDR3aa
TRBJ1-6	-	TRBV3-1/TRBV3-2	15	CASMDSGVRGSPLHF
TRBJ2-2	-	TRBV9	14	CASSVAGGTGELFF
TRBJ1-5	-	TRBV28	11	CASSLSSTQHF
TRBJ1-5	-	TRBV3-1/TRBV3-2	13	CASSHAGNQPQHF
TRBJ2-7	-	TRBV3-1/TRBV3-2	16	CASSPKQGIRALEQYF
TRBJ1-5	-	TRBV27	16	CASSLLTGSRNQPQHF
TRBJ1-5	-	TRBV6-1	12	CASSEGPQPQHF
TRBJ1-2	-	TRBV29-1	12	CSVRDRNYGYTF
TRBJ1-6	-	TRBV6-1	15	CASSERSSYNSPLHF
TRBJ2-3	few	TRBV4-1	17	CASSYGIAGGGADTQYF
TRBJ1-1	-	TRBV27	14	CASRPDLMNTEAFF
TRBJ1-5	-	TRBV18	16	CASSPSGGQTGQPQHF
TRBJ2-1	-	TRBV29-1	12	CSPLGLENEQFF
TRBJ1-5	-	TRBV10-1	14	CASSESQGNQPQHF
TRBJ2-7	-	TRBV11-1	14	CASSAPGQSYEQYF
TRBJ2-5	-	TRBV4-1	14	CASSQVTGVETQYF
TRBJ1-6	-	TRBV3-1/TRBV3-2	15	CASSQAGVALSPLHF
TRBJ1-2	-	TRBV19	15	CASSIDAAQGYGYTF
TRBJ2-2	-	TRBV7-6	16	CASSLLAGVNTGELFF
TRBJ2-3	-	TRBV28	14	CASGSTGSTDTQYF
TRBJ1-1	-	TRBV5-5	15	CASSFQGTATLEAFF
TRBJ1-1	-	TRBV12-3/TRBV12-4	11	CASATDVSTFF
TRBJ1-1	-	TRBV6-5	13	CASRHTGGTEAFF
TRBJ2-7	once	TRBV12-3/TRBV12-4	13	CASDGGSSYEQYF
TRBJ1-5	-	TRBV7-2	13	CASSLDVNQPQHF
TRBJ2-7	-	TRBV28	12	CASSFGNYEQYF
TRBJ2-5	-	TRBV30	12	CAWSTSQETQYF
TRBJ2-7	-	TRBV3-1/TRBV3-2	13	CASSRGLEGEQYF
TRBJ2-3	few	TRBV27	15	CASSPDGGLPDTQYF
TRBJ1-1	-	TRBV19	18	CASSPRPSPDSWNTEAFF
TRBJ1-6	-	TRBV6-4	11	CASKENSPLHF
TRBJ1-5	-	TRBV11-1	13	CASSLAQGQPQHF
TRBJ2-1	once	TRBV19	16	CASSTSSGGTYNEQFF
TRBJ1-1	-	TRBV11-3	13	CASSLSANTEAFF
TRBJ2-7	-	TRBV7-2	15	CASREGQVPSYEQYF
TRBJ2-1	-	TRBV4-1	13	CASRSTSGNEQFF
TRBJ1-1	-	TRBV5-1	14	CASSLNLQGSEAFF
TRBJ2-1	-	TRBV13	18	CASSLQPPLRSSYNEQFF
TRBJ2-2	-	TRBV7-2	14	CASGAGANTGELFF
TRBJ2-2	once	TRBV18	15	CASSPLDKNTGELFF
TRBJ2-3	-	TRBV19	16	CASSRLAGEGADTQYF
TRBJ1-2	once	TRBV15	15	CATSRGSNPNYGYTF
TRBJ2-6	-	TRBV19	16	CASSRKQGSGANVLTF
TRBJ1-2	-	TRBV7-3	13	CASSPANNYGYTF
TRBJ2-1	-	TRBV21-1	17	CASHPWTGTLARHEQFF
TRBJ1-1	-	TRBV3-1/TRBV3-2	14	CASSQVRGVTEAFF
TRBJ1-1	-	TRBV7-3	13	CASSLDPRGGAFF
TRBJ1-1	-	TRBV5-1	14	CASSGQGGNTEAFF
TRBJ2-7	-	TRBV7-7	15	CASSLGSLGSYEQYF
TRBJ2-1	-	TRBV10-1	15	CASSPVQGRKNEQFF
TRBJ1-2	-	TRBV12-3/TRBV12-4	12	CASSLKGFGYTF
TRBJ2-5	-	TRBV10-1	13	CASSEADQETQYF
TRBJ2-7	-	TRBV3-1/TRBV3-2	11	CASSPGYEQYF
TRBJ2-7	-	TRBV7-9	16	CASSHQAGRGHYEQYF
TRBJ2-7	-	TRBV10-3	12	CAISEQGPEQYF
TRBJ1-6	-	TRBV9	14	CASSLTGINSPLHF
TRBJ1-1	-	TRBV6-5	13	CASSFKRGAEAFF
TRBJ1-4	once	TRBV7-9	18	CASSLVFVQGKANEKLFF
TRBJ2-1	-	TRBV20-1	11	CSARLLLEQFF
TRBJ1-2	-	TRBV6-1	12	CASSEASYGYTF